The 27 T cell receptor beta chains listed next were all sequenced from one sample in a study of T cell responses to AZD1222 COVID-19 vaccine. Profiling relied on immunoSEQ multiplex PCR, and the TCRdb table lists in-frame clones only, not all of them. The data contain approximately 68,000 clones, 88% of them seen just once; the ten biggest clones take up more than 4.5%. The sequencing here drew on peripheral blood, taken 28 days after the second dose of the MenACWY control vaccine. These receptors came from an adult who received the MenACWY meningococcal vaccine as a control.

V usage is TRBV3-1 (or the pseudogene TRBV3-2) and J usage is TRBJ1-5; D is unresolved. The CDR3 totals 12 residues. The V end was cut by 4 bases, the J end by 3 bases, with 4 bases between. Germline CDR1 reads LGHDT; CDR2 reads YNNKEL (reference sequence). CDR3 loop: CASSLHNQPQHF. As DNA, the CDR3 is TGTGCCAGCAGCCTCCACAATCAGCCCCAGCATTTT.

This sequence joins TRBV19 and TRBJ1-5; D is uncertain. Germline values: CDR1 LNHDA, CDR2 SQIVND (reference sequence). With 1 base removed from V and 6 bases from J, the gap between germline ends came to 10 bases. This CDR3 has 14 amino acids. CDR3 DNA sequence: TGTGCCAGTAGTATAGTTGGGTCTTTTCAGCCCCAGCATTTT. This codes for CASSIVGSFQPQHF.

This clone was found a few times. The gene calls are TRBV15 and TRBJ2-2; D is perhaps TRBD2 (5 bases). Germline-derived CDR1 and CDR2 are LNHNV and YYDKDF (reference sequence). V lost 1 base to trimming and J lost 4 bases, with 13 bases between them. The CDR3 runs 16 residues. The CDR3 region is CATSRGAGEVTGELFF. DNA of the CDR3: TGTGCCACCAGCAGAGGGGCCGGGGAAGTCACCGGGGAGCTGTTTTTT.

The count of this clone is one. The V and J genes are TRBV29-1 and TRBJ2-1; 7 positions match TRBD1. CDR3 length: 14 residues. Losses at the gene ends were 7 bases for V and 7 bases for J; bases not matched to a gene: 13. CDR1 is SQVTM, CDR2 ANQGSEA, per germline. This chain's CDR3 is CSGRGGERMNEQFF. The DNA of the CDR3 is TGCAGCGGAAGAGGGGGCGAGAGAATGAATGAGCAGTTCTTC.

The V and J genes are TRBV7-9 and TRBJ2-3, with TRBD2 matching over 15 bases. The CDR3 extends over 17 amino acids. Germline trimming cut 5 bases from V and 4 bases from J; bases unmatched to any gene: 7. Germline values: CDR1 SEHNR, CDR2 FQNEAQ (reference sequence). CDR3 DNA: TGTGCCAGCAGCACCTCAGGACTAGCGGGGGGGCCAGATACGCAGTATTTT. Protein: CASSTSGLAGGPDTQYF.

The J gene is TRBJ2-1, the V gene TRBV23-1; D perhaps matches TRBD2 (6 bases). TRBV23-1 is an open reading frame, and its role is uncertain. V dropped 0 bases and J dropped 8 bases, with 11 bases sitting between them. This CDR3 has 14 residues. In nucleotides, the CDR3 is TGCGCCAGCAGTCAATCGGAGGGTAGAGATGAGCAGTTCTTC. Translated: CASSQSEGRDEQFF.

V usage is TRBV2 and J usage is TRBJ1-2; 9 nucleotides agree with TRBD1. The V and J ends lost 6 bases and 7 bases, in that order; junction bases with no gene match: 6. The CDR3 spans 13 residues. CDR1 SNHLY and CDR2 FYNNEI come from the germline V gene. The CDR3 DNA follows: TGTGCCAGCAGCCGGGACAGGGTCAGTGGCTACACCTTC. Translated, it gives CASSRDRVSGYTF.

This clone was picked up one time. The chain combines TRBV28 with TRBJ2-1; D remains ambiguous. Looked up from germline, CDR1 is MDHEN and CDR2 is SYDVKM. V shed 5 bases and J shed 0 bases, with 11 bases lying between them. This CDR3 is built from 15 residues. The CDR3 region has the DNA TGTGCCAGCAGTCCTATTGATAGCTCCTACAATGAGCAGTTCTTC. Translated, it gives CASSPIDSSYNEQFF.

The V and J genes are TRBV7-9 and TRBJ1-4; 11 bases fit TRBD1. The V gene end was trimmed by 5 bases and the J gene end by 7 bases; junction bases not matched to a gene: 9. Per germline, CDR1 SEHNR and CDR2 FQNEAQ (reference sequence). The CDR3 length is 16 residues. The CDR3 protein is CASSLLVGTGGEKLFF. In DNA, the CDR3 is TGTGCCAGCAGCCTGCTCGTCGGGACAGGGGGTGAAAAACTGTTTTTT.

CDR3 DNA: TGTGCCAGCAGCTTGTCAGGTTCCTATGGCTACACCTTC. Encoded protein: CASSLSGSYGYTF. The gene calls are TRBV7-9 and TRBJ1-2; D unresolved. The CDR3 consists of 13 residues. V dropped 3 bases and J dropped 4 bases, with 9 bases sitting between them. Per the germline V gene, CDR1 is SEHNR and CDR2 is FQNEAQ (reference sequence).

By sample fraction, this clone is medium-sized. The V call is TRBV4-1, the J call TRBJ1-5; 8 nucleotides align to TRBD1. The V and J ends lost 3 bases and 3 bases, in that order; junction bases with no gene match: 10. From germline, CDR1 is MGHRA and CDR2 YSYEKL. The CDR3 runs 17 residues. For the CDR3, the DNA is TGCGCCAGCAGCCAGAACCACCCTCAGGGGGCCAATCAGCCCCAGCATTTT. Translating it yields CASSQNHPQGANQPQHF.

Note on this clone: The same CDR3 arises from other DNA sequences in this sample as well. The CDR3 DNA follows: TGTGCCAGCAGTGAAGCCGGGAATCCTAACACTGAAGCTTTCTTT. Translating gives CASSEAGNPNTEAFF. The chain is built from TRBV6-1 and TRBJ1-1, with no clear D. This CDR3 is built from 15 residues. Germline V gene sequence: CDR1 MNHNS, CDR2 SASEGT. V was clipped by 0 bases and J by 2 bases, with 10 bases between them.

V and J are TRBV28 and TRBJ2-7, with 11 bases identical to TRBD2. Germline V gene sequence: CDR1 MDHEN, CDR2 SYDVKM. V dropped 0 bases and J dropped 0; count of bases not matched to a gene: 4. CDR3 length: 17 residues. CDR3 region: CASSLWGTSGLSYEQYF. As DNA, the CDR3 is TGTGCCAGCAGTTTATGGGGGACTAGCGGCCTCTCCTACGAGCAGTACTTC.

This clone was seen only a few times. The chain employs TRBV28 and TRBJ2-7; 10 positions match TRBD1. The germline V gene encodes CDR1 MDHEN and CDR2 SYDVKM. With 6 bases clipped from V and 7 bases from J, the junction kept 6 bases outside the gene matches. The CDR3 is made up of 13 amino acids. The DNA of the CDR3 is TGTGCCAGCAGAAGACAGGGGGCAGGGGAGCAGTACTTC. Translating gives CASRRQGAGEQYF.

V is TRBV6-1 and J is TRBJ1-3, with a tentative D call TRBD1 (6 bases). This CDR3 has 16 residues. Per germline, CDR1 MNHNS and CDR2 SASEGT. Trimming cost V 3 bases and J 0 bases, with 12 bases left between them. The CDR3 nucleotides are TGTGCCAGCAGTGAGGTTCGGACAGTCTCTGGAAACACCATATATTTT. This encodes CASSEVRTVSGNTIYF.

This clone was detected once. V usage is TRBV18 and J usage is TRBJ2-7, with D unclear. The V gene's germline CDR1 is KGHSH and CDR2 LQKENI. Trimming cost V 3 bases and J 2 bases, with 17 bases left between them. The CDR3 consists of 16 residues. The DNA of the CDR3 is TGTGCCAGCTCACCGTCCTCTTCACGGAACGCCTACGAGCAGTACTTC. Encoded protein: CASSPSSSRNAYEQYF.

The rearrangement links TRBV7-9 to TRBJ2-2; D possibly corresponds to TRBD1 (5 bases). Germline CDR1 reads SEHNR; CDR2 reads FQNEAQ (reference sequence). Trimming took 4 bases from V and 8 from J, leaving 11 bases between them. The CDR3 is 13 amino acids. The CDR3, as DNA: TGTGCCAGCAGCTCTCAGGGCCCGGGGGAGCTGTTTTTT. Translation gives CASSSQGPGELFF.

In the case of this clone: The same CDR3 arises from other DNA sequences in this sample as well. The chain recombines TRBV9 with TRBJ1-6, with unresolved D. Germline V gene lookup returns CDR1 SGDLS and CDR2 YYNGEE. V lost 2 bases and J lost 0, with 6 bases in between. This CDR3 has 15 amino acids. The CDR3 loop is CASSVSSSYNSPLHF. The CDR3 DNA follows: TGTGCCAGCAGCGTTTCAAGCTCCTATAATTCACCCCTCCACTTT.

This chain uses TRBV5-1 with TRBJ2-7; D unresolved. CDR1 is SGHRS and CDR2 is YFSETQ in the germline V gene. V was shortened by 0 bases and J by 5 bases, with 12 bases between the two germline ends. CDR3 length equals 14 residues. CDR3 residues: CASSLDGPLDEQYF. For the CDR3, the DNA is TGCGCCAGCAGCTTGGACGGGCCTCTGGACGAGCAGTACTTC.

CDR3 nucleotides: TGTGCCAGCAGACCTACCCGGACGGGCGGCTACGAGCAGTACTTC. It yields the protein CASRPTRTGGYEQYF. This chain connects TRBV28 to TRBJ2-7; D remains unclear. The CDR3 length is 15 residues. Trimming took off 6 bases at V and 3 bases at J, with 18 bases between the two ends. Germline V gene lookup returns CDR1 MDHEN and CDR2 SYDVKM.

The rearrangement links TRBV6-5 to TRBJ1-5; no clear D. V lost 0 bases and J 4 bases, leaving 10 bases between the germline ends. The CDR3 is 15 residues long. Germline V gene sequence: CDR1 MNHEY, CDR2 SVGAGI. This CDR3 reads CASSYSFLGNQPQHF. DNA of the CDR3: TGTGCCAGCAGTTACTCTTTTCTGGGTAATCAGCCCCAGCATTTT.

The count of this clone is one. The chain recombines TRBV7-9 with TRBJ1-2; no clear D gene. Trimming cost V 1 base and J 4 bases, with 13 bases left between them. Germline loops: CDR1 SEHNR, CDR2 FQNEAQ (reference sequence). This CDR3 region has 15 residues. The CDR3 DNA follows: TGTGCCAGCAGCTTAGGACTGGCAGACTTCTATGGCTACACCTTC. Translated, it gives CASSLGLADFYGYTF.

This chain connects TRBV5-5 to TRBJ2-3, with D unclear. From germline, CDR1 is SGHKS and CDR2 YYEKEE (reference sequence). The CDR3 extends over 15 amino acids. Trimming stripped 3 bases from V and 0 bases from J, with 11 bases between. The CDR3 region is CASSSDGASTDTQYF. The CDR3 DNA reads TGTGCCAGCAGCTCAGACGGAGCTAGCACAGATACGCAGTATTTT.

V gene TRBV11-2 combines with J gene TRBJ2-3; perhaps TRBD2 as D (7 bases). Germline CDR1 SGHAT, CDR2 FQNNGV. The CDR3 covers 16 residues. V lost 6 bases, J lost 7 bases, and 23 bases lay in between. The CDR3 loop reads CASSLEGGLLSYTQYF. The CDR3 DNA reads TGTGCCAGCAGTCTAGAAGGGGGACTACTATCTTATACGCAGTATTTT. Variable domain in full (rest from reference TRBV11-2 and TRBJ2-3): EAGVAQSPRYKIIEKRQSVAFWCNPISGHATLYWYQQILGQGPKLLIQFQNNGVVDDSQLPKDRFSAERLKGVDSTLKIQPAKLEDSAVYLCASSLEGGLLSYTQYFGPGTRLTVL.

The genes are TRBV7-6 and TRBJ1-6; 7 positions agree with TRBD1. With V trimmed by 5 bases and J by 9 bases, 10 bases remained unmatched. CDR3 length equals 15 residues. Germline loops: CDR1 SGHVS, CDR2 FNYEAQ. DNA for the CDR3: TGTGCCAGCAGCGCCCCCGCGACAGGGAGTTCACCCCTCCACTTT. The encoded protein is CASSAPATGSSPLHF.

This rearrangement joins TRBV5-1 to TRBJ1-2, with D maybe TRBD1 (6 bases). V was clipped by 4 bases and J by 2 bases, with 12 bases between them. The germline V gene has CDR1 SGHRS and CDR2 YFSETQ. The CDR3 is 14 amino acids. The CDR3 coding sequence is TGCGCCAGCAGCACCGGGACATCGAACTATGGCTACACCTTC. Encoded protein: CASSTGTSNYGYTF.

The chain uses TRBV19 and TRBJ2-1; 12 positions match TRBD2. Germline V gene sequence: CDR1 LNHDA, CDR2 SQIVND (reference sequence). This CDR3 is built from 16 residues. With V trimmed by 8 bases and J by 3 bases, 8 bases remained unmatched. The CDR3 region has the DNA TGTGCCAGTGTGCCTAGCGGGAGGGAGGACTACAATGAGCAGTTCTTC. This encodes CASVPSGREDYNEQFF.